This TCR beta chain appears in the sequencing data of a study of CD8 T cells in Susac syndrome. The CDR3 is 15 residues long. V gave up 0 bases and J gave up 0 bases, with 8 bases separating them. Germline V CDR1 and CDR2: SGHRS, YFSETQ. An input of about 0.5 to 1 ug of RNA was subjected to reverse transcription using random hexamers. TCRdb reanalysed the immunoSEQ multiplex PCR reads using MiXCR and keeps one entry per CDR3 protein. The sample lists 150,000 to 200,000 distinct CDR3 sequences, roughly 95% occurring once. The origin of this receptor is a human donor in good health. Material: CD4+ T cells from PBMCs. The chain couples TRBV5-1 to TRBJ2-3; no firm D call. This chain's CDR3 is CASSLGGISTDTQYF. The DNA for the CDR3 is TGCGCCAGCAGCTTGGGGGGAATTAGCACAGATACGCAGTATTTT. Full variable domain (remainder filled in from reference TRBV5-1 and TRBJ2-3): KAGVTQTPRYLIKTRGQQVTLSCSPISGHRSVSWYQQTPGQGLQFLFEYFSETQRNKGNFPGRFSGRQFSNSRSEMNVSTLELGDSALYLCASSLGGISTDTQYFGPGTRLTVL.